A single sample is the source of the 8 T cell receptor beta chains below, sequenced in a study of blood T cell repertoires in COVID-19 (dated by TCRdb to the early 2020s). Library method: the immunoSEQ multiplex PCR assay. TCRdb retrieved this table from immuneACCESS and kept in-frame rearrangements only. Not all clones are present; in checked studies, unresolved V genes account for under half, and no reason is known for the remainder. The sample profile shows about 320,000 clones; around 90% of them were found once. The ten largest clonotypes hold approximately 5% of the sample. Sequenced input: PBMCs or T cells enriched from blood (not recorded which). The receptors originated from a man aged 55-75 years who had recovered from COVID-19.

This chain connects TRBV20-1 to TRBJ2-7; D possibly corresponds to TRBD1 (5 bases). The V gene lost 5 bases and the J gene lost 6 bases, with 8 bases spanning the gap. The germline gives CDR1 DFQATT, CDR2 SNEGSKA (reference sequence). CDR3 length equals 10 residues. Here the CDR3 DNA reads TGCAGTGCTGGACATCGCGAGCAGTACTTC. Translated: CSAGHREQYF.

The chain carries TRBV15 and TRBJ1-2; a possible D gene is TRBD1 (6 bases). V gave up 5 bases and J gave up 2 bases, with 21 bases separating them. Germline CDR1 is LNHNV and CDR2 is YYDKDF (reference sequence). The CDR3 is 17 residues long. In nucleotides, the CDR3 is TGTGCCACCAGCGTAGGGGGGGGTTACAGGGAGAACTATGGCTACACCTTC. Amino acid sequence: CATSVGGGYRENYGYTF.

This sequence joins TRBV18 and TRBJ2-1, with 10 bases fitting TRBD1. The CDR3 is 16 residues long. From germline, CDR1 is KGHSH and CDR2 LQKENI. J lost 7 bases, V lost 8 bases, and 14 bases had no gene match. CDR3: CASTPFDRGRDNEQFF. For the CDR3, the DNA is TGTGCCAGCACTCCATTCGACAGGGGGCGCGATAATGAGCAGTTCTTC.

The CDR3 protein is CASSWTSGSGSYEQYF. The CDR3 nucleotides are TGCGCCAGCAGCTGGACTAGCGGGAGCGGGTCCTACGAGCAGTACTTC. V is TRBV5-1 and J is TRBJ2-7, with 13 bases aligning to TRBD2. V gave up 3 bases and J gave up 1 base; unmatched junction bases: 4. The CDR3 loop spans 16 amino acids. Per the germline V gene, CDR1 is SGHRS and CDR2 is YFSETQ.

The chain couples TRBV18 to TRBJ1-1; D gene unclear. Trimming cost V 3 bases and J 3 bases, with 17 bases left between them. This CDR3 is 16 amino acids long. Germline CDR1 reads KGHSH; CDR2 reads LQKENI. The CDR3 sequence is CASSPRVSGMDTEAFF. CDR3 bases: TGTGCCAGCTCACCCCGGGTATCGGGGATGGACACTGAAGCTTTCTTT.

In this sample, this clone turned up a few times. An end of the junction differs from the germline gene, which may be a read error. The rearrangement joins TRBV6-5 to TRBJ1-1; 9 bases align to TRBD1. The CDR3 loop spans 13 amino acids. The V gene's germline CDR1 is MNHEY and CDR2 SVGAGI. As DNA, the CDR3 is TGTGCCAGCAATTACGACAGGGGGAGTGAAGCTTTCTTT. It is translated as CASNYDRGSEAFF.

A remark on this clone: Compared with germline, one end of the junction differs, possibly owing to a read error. CDR3 amino acids: CASSLALSEQYF. CDR3 bases: TGTGCTAGCAGCTTAGCACTTTCCGAGCAGTACTTC. This chain joins TRBV7-7 and TRBJ2-7; D is undetermined. The CDR3 loop spans 12 amino acids. Germline CDR1 is SSHAT and CDR2 is FNYEAQ (reference sequence).

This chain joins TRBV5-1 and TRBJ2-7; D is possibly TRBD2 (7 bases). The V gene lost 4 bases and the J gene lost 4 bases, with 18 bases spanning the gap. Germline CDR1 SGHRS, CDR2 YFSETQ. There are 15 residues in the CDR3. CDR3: CASSPRAGARYEQYF. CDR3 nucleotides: TGCGCCAGCAGCCCAAGGGCGGGGGCGCGATACGAGCAGTACTTC.